This paragraph reports one T cell receptor (beta chain). Its antigen is currently not known. Base qualities are not provided; no much larger clone lies one nucleotide away. The CDR3 regions of human TCRbeta chains were analyzed by immunosequencing. Regarding the original processing steps: Repertoire TCRs were matched against a reference library of SARS-CoV-2-specific TCRs generated with the MIRA antigen-specificity platform. Breadth was defined as the fraction of unique TCRs that were SARS-CoV-2-associated. Depth was defined as the fraction of total T cells that were SARS-CoV-2-associated. Using the MIRA data, each spike-specific TCR was assigned both to the spike region to which the TCR was reactive and to a CD4 or CD8 class. Log10-transformed breadth and depth values were compared by one-way ANOVA with Sidak's multiple comparisons tests. Here the immuneACCESS table is served through TCRdb, limited to in-frame sequences with V and J called. Missing clones are a known gap in these copies; in checked studies unresolved V genes cover under half, and the rest lacks a known reason. Clone size and V and J calls were adopted from that table, with D and trimming inferred from the DNA. The sample contains roughly 100,000 clones, approximately 87% of them found a single time. The ten largest clones add up to about 26% of the sample.

The data were taken from a study of T cell responses to AZD1222 COVID-19 vaccine (dated by TCRdb to the early 2020s). Broadly, across the study: AZD1222 recipients with second doses at about 4 weeks or about 12 weeks were pooled, because spike-specific TCR depth and breadth did not differ between schedules. A total of about 240 trial participants underwent TCR sequencing, of whom 200 to 220 received two doses of AZD1222 and 26 received two doses of the MenACWY control vaccine. Trial participants were enrolled into age subgroups of 18-55, 56-69 and 70-plus years, which contained about 160, 30 and 59 TCR-sequenced participants, respectively.

The research as a whole found: Nearly half of unique spike-specific TCRs reportedly recognized epitopes outside regions mutated in the B.1.351 and B.1.1.7 variants. Most participants were white British and females outnumbered males, and the authors suggested that clonal diversity may have been underestimated. Because no day 14 peak-response samples were available, the repertoires could be characterized only after the peak T cell response. The 56-69-year group was small, and its depth increase did not reach significance, likely because of low power. Conclusions about previously exposed vaccinees are limited, since just a handful of AZD1222 recipients were seropositive for SARS-CoV-2 at baseline. A significant rise in spike-specific TCR breadth and depth was observed after two AZD1222 doses relative to day 0 and relative to MenACWY recipients. The whole spike protein was spanned by vaccine-associated CD4 TCRs, and dominant responses were seen in regions 160-218 and 743-854.

Clipping removes 4 bases from V and 9 bases from J, with 10 as the unmatched junction base count. Taken from the germline V gene, the CDR1 and CDR2 loops are SGDLS and YYNGEE. The CDR3, from cysteine to phenylalanine, totals 14 residues. Only the CDR3 region is kept as DNA, spanning 42 bases read in frame from base 1. Explained via the paper, the time point label denotes: baseline before first vaccination. Samples from vaccinated people were obtained from the UK trials COV001 and COV002, which included a single-blind randomized controlled phase 2/3 trial of AZD1222 (ChAdOx1 nCoV-19) in healthy adults. For TCRbeta chain sequencing, PBMC samples from trial participants were taken at day 0 and at day 28 after the second dose.

The sequence links TRBV9 to TRBJ2-1, and TRBD2 matches 7 of the central bases. This material consisted of peripheral blood, taken on day 0 of AZD1222 vaccination. This TCR was recovered from an adult in good health. The DNA sequence is given as TGTGCCAGCAGCCTCGGCGGCGGGAGTGGTGAGCAGTTCTTC. This translates into CASSLGGGSGEQFF. Extended through the reference TRBV9 and TRBJ2-1 proteins, this CDR3 yields the full variable domain: DSGVTQTPKHLITATGQRVTLRCSPRSGDLSVYWYQQSLDQGLQFLIQYYNGEERAKGNILERFSAQQFPDLHSELNLSSLELGDSALYFCASSLGGGSGEQFFGPGTRLTVL.